This entry is about one T cell receptor beta chain. The sample belongs to a study of blood T cell repertoires in COVID-19. Seattle's cohort entered during active infection and was followed longitudinally. In germline, CDR1 is SNHLY, CDR2 FYNNEI. The ends were cut back, 6 bases at V and 1 base at J, with 7 bases in the middle. This CDR3 has 14 amino acids. Using immunoSEQ multiplex PCR, the repertoire was profiled, and TCRdb retains in-frame clones only, with some absent. Of 170,000 or so clones in the sample, more than 85% were seen once. Sequencing used peripheral blood. This clonotype was sampled from a man aged 60 to 69 with COVID-19, enrolled during active disease. The chain links TRBV2 to TRBJ2-6, with D hard to call. CDR3 sequence reads: CASSPVSGANVLTF. The CDR3 DNA reads TGTGCCAGCAGCCCTGTGTCTGGGGCCAACGTCCTGACTTTC.